The TCR beta chain described here comes from a study of cytomegalovirus exposure and HLA in healthy donors. Whole-study results and caveats: In vitro assays verified that a few CMV-associated chains recognized CMV antigens specifically.

About this clone: Antigen unknown.

Germline V gene data show CDR1 as GTSNPN and CDR2 as SVGIG (reference sequence). The length of the CDR3 is 15 residues. Trimming took 0 bases from V and 5 from J; bases not matched to a gene: 7. Sequenced by immunoSEQ multiplex PCR; TCRdb stores in-frame clones only, minus some. The sample contains around 71,000 clones, approximately 96% of which appear only once. The V call is TRBV30, the J call TRBJ2-1, with 7 bases matching TRBD1. Sequencing input: PBMCs. This TCR was recovered from a man younger than 35 in good health and CMV-seropositive. The chain's CDR3 is CAWSVRDSQNNEQFF. In nucleotides, the CDR3 is TGTGCCTGGAGTGTCCGGGACAGCCAGAACAATGAGCAGTTCTTC.